The clone carrying this TCR beta chain was counted ten times or more. Antigen: not known. This sample stems from a study of breast tumors, draining lymph nodes, adjacent tissues. Overall study results and limits: Tumor T cell lymph node origin was a supported hypothesis, not proven. Tumors had less TCR diversity than lymph nodes, more than nontumor tissue. Most tumor T cells seemingly derive from lymph node, then expand in tumor.

The CDR3 has 16 amino acids. Germline V gene lookup returns CDR1 DFQATT and CDR2 SNEGSKA (reference sequence). V shed 2 bases and J 1 base; nucleotides not matched to a gene: 4. Breast cancer patients provided tissue from their axillary draining lymph nodes. MiXCR, applied by TCRdb to the multiplex PCR reads, yields one record per CDR3 protein. The repertoire includes over 100,000 distinct CDR3 sequences, approximately 20% of them detected once, and roughly 2.7% sits in the top ten. The source is a female donor with breast cancer. Some clones in this sample may be carry-over from other donors' samples. The specimen sequenced was axillary lymph node tissue. The rearrangement uses TRBV20-1 and TRBJ2-5; 13 nucleotides agree with TRBD2. CDR3 in amino acids: CSARPGLAGLQETQYF. CDR3 nucleotides: TGCAGTGCTAGACCGGGACTAGCGGGACTCCAAGAGACCCAGTACTTC.